The 8 T cell receptor beta chains below were found in one sample sequenced in a study of cytomegalovirus exposure and HLA in healthy donors. PCR employed 60 Vbeta and 13 Jbeta primers. Repertoires were generated with immunoSEQ multiplex PCR, while TCRdb's copy carries only in-frame clones and drops some. The table lists 150,000 to 200,000 clones, 65% to 80% of them singletons. Sequenced input: PBMCs. Receptors originate from a female donor in good health and CMV-seronegative.

The V call is TRBV5-1, the J call TRBJ2-1, with 10 nucleotides matching TRBD2. This CDR3 comprises 14 residues. Germline lookup yields CDR1 SGHRS and CDR2 YFSETQ. Trimming at V came to 4 bases and at J to 6 bases, leaving 4 bases not matched to a gene. The CDR3 here is CASSPTSGANEQFF. The CDR3 nucleotides are TGCGCCAGCAGCCCAACTAGCGGGGCCAATGAGCAGTTCTTC.

This clone has just a few counts. The chain employs TRBV2 and TRBJ2-4; no clear D. V dropped 3 bases and J dropped 0 bases, with 12 bases sitting between them. The V gene's germline CDR1 is SNHLY and CDR2 FYNNEI. This CDR3 is built from 16 residues. This CDR3 reads CASSERGNLAKNIQYF. CDR3 DNA: TGTGCCAGCAGTGAGAGAGGAAACCTAGCCAAAAACATTCAGTACTTC.

This clone was detected only a few times. V is TRBV9 and J is TRBJ1-1; 11 nucleotides align to TRBD1. Looked up from germline, CDR1 is SGDLS and CDR2 is YYNGEE. The CDR3 is made up of 17 amino acids. V trimming: 3 bases; J trimming: 6 bases; junction bases outside the gene matches: 13. The DNA of the CDR3 is TGTGCCAGCAGCGCAAGCAGGGGGACAGGGGGTTTCGCTGAAGCTTTCTTT. Amino acids: CASSASRGTGGFAEAFF.

The CDR3 here is CAWSGGYRNTIYF. The CDR3 DNA is TGTGCCTGGAGTGGAGGGTACCGAAACACCATATATTTT. The chain couples TRBV30 to TRBJ1-3; D not resolved. V lost 1 base and J lost 5, with 9 bases in between. Germline V gene data show CDR1 as GTSNPN and CDR2 as SVGIG (reference sequence). The CDR3 is 13 amino acids.

V is TRBV5-1 and J is TRBJ1-1; possible D gene TRBD1, 5 bases. This CDR3 region has 15 residues. V was shortened by 2 bases and J by 4 bases, with 15 bases between the two germline ends. CDR1 is SGHRS and CDR2 is YFSETQ in the germline V gene. CDR3 nucleotides: TGCGCCAGCAGCTTAGTAGGGGCGCGAGGCACTGAAGCTTTCTTT. It codes for CASSLVGARGTEAFF.

In the case of this clone: Other nucleotide sequences from this sample produce the same CDR3. V and J are TRBV5-1 and TRBJ1-2; a weak D match, TRBD1 (5 bases). Germline V CDR1 and CDR2: SGHRS, YFSETQ. CDR3 length: 14 residues. V lost 2 bases to trimming and J lost 1 base, with 9 bases between them. CDR3 in amino acids: CASSLTGLNYGYTF. CDR3 sequence (DNA): TGCGCCAGCAGCTTAACAGGTCTTAACTATGGCTACACCTTC.

The rearrangement joins TRBV10-3 to TRBJ2-5; TRBD2 aligns across 8 bases. Germline CDR1 ENHRY, CDR2 SYGVKD. The CDR3 length is 17 residues. V lost 6 bases and J lost 5; bases outside the gene matches: 17. The CDR3 coding sequence is TGTGCCATCAGCCTCGGGGCGGGGGGCCAGGGTCGGGAGACCCAGTACTTC. As protein: CAISLGAGGQGRETQYF.

The V and J genes are TRBV7-3 and TRBJ2-3, with TRBD2 identical over 7 bases. CDR1 SGHTA and CDR2 FQGTGA come from the germline V gene. This CDR3 has 15 amino acids. V lost 0 bases to trimming and J lost 6 bases; unmatched junction nucleotides: 6. CDR3 coding DNA: TGTGCCAGCAGCTTAACGGCTAGCGGCAAGGATACGCAGTATTTT. Translation: CASSLTASGKDTQYF.